The present entry profiles one T cell receptor (beta chain) with its context. Its antigen is undetermined. The data were obtained in a study of cytomegalovirus exposure and HLA in healthy donors. Nominally healthy donors were sampled, though unrecorded immune exposures were likely. 60 Vbeta and 13 Jbeta primers were used in PCR. The repertoire was sequenced with immunoSEQ multiplex PCR; TCRdb's copy has only in-frame clones and lacks some. Of some 80,000 clones listed, around 76% were seen once; the top ten hold around 1.5%. Study-level results: Cytomegalovirus association was listed for 164 TCR beta chains. CMV antigen specificity of a few CMV-associated chains was confirmed in vitro.

Sequenced sample: PBMCs. The clonotype comes from a man aged 35 to 55 in good health and CMV-seronegative.

CDR3 region: CASSQDVGTGDTEAFF. The CDR3 bases are TGCGCCAGCAGCCAAGACGTCGGGACAGGGGACACTGAAGCTTTCTTT. The chain recombines TRBV4-1 with TRBJ1-1, with 10 positions matching TRBD1. J was trimmed by 3 bases and V by 0 bases; bases with no gene match: 4. This CDR3 region has 16 residues. Germline values: CDR1 MGHRA, CDR2 YSYEKL.